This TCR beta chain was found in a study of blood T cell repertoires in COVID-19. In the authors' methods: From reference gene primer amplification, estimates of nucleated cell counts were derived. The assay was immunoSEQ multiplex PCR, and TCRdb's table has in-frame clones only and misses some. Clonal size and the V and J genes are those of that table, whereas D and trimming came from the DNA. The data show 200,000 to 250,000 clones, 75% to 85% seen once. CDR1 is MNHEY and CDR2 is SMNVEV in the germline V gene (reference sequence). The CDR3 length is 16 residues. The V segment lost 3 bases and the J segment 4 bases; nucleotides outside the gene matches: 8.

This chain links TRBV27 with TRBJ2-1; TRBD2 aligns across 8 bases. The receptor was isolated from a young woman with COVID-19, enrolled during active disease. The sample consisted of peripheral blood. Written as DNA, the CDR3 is TGTGCCAGCAGTTTTTTTGGGGCGGGAGGATACAATGAGCAGTTCTTC. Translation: CASSFFGAGGYNEQFF.